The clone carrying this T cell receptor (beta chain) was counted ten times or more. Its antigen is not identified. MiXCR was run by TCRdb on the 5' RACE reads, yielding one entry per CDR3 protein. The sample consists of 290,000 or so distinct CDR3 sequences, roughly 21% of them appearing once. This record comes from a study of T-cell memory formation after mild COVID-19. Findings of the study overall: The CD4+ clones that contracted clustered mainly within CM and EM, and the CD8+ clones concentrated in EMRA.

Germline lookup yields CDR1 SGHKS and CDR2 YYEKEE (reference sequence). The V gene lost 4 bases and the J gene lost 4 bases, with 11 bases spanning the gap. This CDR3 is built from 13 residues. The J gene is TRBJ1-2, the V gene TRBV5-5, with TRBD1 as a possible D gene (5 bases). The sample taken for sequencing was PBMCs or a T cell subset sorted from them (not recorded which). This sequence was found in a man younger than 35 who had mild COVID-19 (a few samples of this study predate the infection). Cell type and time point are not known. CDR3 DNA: TGTGCCAGCAGCCTGGGACCGCTCTATGGCTACACCTTC. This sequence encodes CASSLGPLYGYTF.